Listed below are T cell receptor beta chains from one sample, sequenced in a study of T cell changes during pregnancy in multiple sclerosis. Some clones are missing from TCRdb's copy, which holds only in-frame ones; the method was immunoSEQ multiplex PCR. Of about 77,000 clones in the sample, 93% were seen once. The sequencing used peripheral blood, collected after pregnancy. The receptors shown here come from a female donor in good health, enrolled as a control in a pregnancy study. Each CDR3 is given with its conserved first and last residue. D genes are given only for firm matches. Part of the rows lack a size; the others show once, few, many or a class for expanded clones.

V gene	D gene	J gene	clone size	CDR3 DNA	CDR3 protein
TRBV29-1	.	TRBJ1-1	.	TGCAGCGTCGAAATCGGACAGTTGGAGACTGAAGCTTTCTTT	CSVEIGQLETEAFF
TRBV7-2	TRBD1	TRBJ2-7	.	TGTGCCAGCAGCTTTAAGACAGGGGGCGATTCCGAGCAGTACTTC	CASSFKTGGDSEQYF
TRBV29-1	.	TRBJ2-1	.	TGCAGCATTACCCCGATAGCGGAGAACTACAATGAGCAGTTCTTC	CSITPIAENYNEQFF
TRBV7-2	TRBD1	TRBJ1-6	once	TGTGCCAGCAGCCGGACAGGGGCGCATTCACCCCTCCACTTT	CASSRTGAHSPLHF
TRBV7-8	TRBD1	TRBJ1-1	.	TGTGCCAGCAGCCCTGACAGGGGGCAAGTGTACACTGAAGCTTTCTTT	CASSPDRGQVYTEAFF
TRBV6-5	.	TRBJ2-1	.	TGTGCCAGCGTAGGGGGTCAACGCAATGAGCAGTTCTTC	CASVGGQRNEQFF
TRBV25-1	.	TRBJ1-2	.	TGTGCCAGCAGTTCCCCCGGGGAGGGTAACTATGGCTACACCTTC	CASSSPGEGNYGYTF
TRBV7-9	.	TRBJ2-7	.	TGTGCCAGCAGCCCTCGCCTAGTCCCCTACGAGCAGTACTTC	CASSPRLVPYEQYF
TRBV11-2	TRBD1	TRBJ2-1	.	TGTGCCAGCAGCTTAGTTGCCTTTCCGGGACAGGGGCTCAATGAGCAGTTCTTC	CASSLVAFPGQGLNEQFF
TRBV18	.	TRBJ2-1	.	TGTGCCAGCTCACCACCGGGCAGGGGGGAAGATGAGCAGTTCTTC	CASSPPGRGEDEQFF
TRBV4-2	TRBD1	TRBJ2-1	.	TGTGCCAGCAGCTGGGGACAGGCGGAACTGTTCTTC	CASSWGQAELFF
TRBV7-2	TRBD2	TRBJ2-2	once	TGTGCCAGCAGAGGGACTACGACCGGGGAGCTGTTTTTT	CASRGTTTGELFF
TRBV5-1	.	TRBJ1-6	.	TGCGCCAGCAGCTTGGGCCAGGCCAATTCACCCCTCCACTTT	CASSLGQANSPLHF
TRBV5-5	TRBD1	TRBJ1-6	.	TGTGCCAGCAGCCCACGGGACAGGGCTAATTCACCCCTCCACTTT	CASSPRDRANSPLHF
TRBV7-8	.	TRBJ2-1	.	TGTGCCAGCAGCCCAGCAGAGGCCTACAATGAGCAGTTCTTC	CASSPAEAYNEQFF
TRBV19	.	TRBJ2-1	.	TGTGCCAGTAGTATCCCTAGCTCCTACAATGAGCAGTTCTTC	CASSIPSSYNEQFF
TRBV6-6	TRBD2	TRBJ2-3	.	TGTGCCAGCAGTTATACTAGCGGGGGGGCCACAGATACGCAGTATTTT	CASSYTSGGATDTQYF
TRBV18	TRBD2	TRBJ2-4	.	TGTGCCAGCTCACCATTAATAGCGGGTCTGAACCAAAACATTCAGTACTTC	CASSPLIAGLNQNIQYF
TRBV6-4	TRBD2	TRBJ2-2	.	TGTGCCAGCAGTCTCCTAGCGGGAGGGAACACCGGGGAGCTGTTTTTT	CASSLLAGGNTGELFF
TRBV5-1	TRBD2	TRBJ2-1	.	TGCGCCAGCAGCTATGGGACTAGCGGGGGGGCACCCAATGAGCAGTTCTTC	CASSYGTSGGAPNEQFF
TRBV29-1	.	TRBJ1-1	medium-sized	TGCAGCGTTGAACAGGGGAGCACTGAAGCTTTCTTT	CSVEQGSTEAFF
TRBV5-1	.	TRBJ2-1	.	TGCGCCAGCAGCTTGGCCAATAGCCGAGACAATGAGCAGTTCTTC	CASSLANSRDNEQFF
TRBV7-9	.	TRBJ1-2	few	TGTGCCAGCAGCTTAATGACAGCTGGGGATGGCTACACCTTC	CASSLMTAGDGYTF
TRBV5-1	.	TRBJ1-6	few	TGCGCCAGCAGCTTGGTGGCCCAGATGTCACCCCTCCACTTT	CASSLVAQMSPLHF
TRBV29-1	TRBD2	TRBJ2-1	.	TGCAGCGTTTTGACTAGCGGGATCGACGAGCAGTTCTTC	CSVLTSGIDEQFF
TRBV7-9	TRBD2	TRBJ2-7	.	TGTGCCAGCAGCTTGTATAGGGGACTAGCGGGAGTTTCCGAGCAGTACTTC	CASSLYRGLAGVSEQYF
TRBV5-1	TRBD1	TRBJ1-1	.	TGCGCCAGCAGCCTGGGGGACAGGGGGCCGGGGGAAGCTTTCTTT	CASSLGDRGPGEAFF
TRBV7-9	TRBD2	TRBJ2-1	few	TGTGCCAGCAGCTTAGCCACGGGACTAGCGGTCGATGAGCAGTTCTTC	CASSLATGLAVDEQFF
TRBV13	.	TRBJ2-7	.	TGTGCCAGCAGCTCCCTAGGTAACGGGGAGCAGTACTTC	CASSSLGNGEQYF
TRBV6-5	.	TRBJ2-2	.	TGTGCCAGCAGTTACGGTCAGGGCGCGAACACCGGGGAGCTGTTTTTT	CASSYGQGANTGELFF
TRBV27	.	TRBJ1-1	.	TGTGCCAGCAGACGGACCGGGGCTGAAGCTTTCTTT	CASRRTGAEAFF
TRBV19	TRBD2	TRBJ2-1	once	TGTGCCAGTAGTAAAGGACTAGCGGGAGTCCGTGAGCAGTTCTTC	CASSKGLAGVREQFF
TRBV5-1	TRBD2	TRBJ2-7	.	TGCGCCAGCAGCGTTAGCGGGAGGGTGTCGGGGGAGCAGTACTTC	CASSVSGRVSGEQYF
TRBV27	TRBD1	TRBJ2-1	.	TGTGCCAGCAGGTCCTTAGGACAGGGTGGCAATGAGCAGTTCTTC	CASRSLGQGGNEQFF
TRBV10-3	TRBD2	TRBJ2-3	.	TGTGCCATCAGGGCTAGCGGGGGTGGGGCAGATACGCAGTATTTT	CAIRASGGGADTQYF
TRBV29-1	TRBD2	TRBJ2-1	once	TGCAGCGAGAAACTAGCGGGAGTGTTCAATGAGCAGTTCTTC	CSEKLAGVFNEQFF
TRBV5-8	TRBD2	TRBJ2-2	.	TGTGCCAGCAGGAGGACTAGCGGAGCCACCGGGGAGCTGTTTTTT	CASRRTSGATGELFF
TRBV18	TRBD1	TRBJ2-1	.	TGTGCCAGCTCACCACCGGGACAGGGGAGAGATGAGCAGTTCTTC	CASSPPGQGRDEQFF
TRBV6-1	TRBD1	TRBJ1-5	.	TGTGCCAGCGCCACACAGGGGGCGTATGGCCAGCCCCAGCATTTT	CASATQGAYGQPQHF
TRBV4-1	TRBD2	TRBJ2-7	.	TGCGCCAGCAGCCCCTTAGCGGGAGGGCCTGATCGGTTGAACGAGCAGTACTTC	CASSPLAGGPDRLNEQYF
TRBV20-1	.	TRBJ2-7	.	TGCAGTGCTAGTCCCACCTACGAGCAGTACTTC	CSASPTYEQYF
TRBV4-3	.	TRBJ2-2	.	TGCGCCAGCAGCCAAGATGCCCTAGTTGGCACCGGGGAGCTGTTTTTT	CASSQDALVGTGELFF
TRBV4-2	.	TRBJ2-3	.	TGTGCCAGCAGCCAAGATTTAGCCACAGATACGCAGTATTTT	CASSQDLATDTQYF
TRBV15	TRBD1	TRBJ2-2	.	TGTGCCACCAGCAGACTAGGACAGGGTTATCTCGGGGAGCTGTTTTTT	CATSRLGQGYLGELFF
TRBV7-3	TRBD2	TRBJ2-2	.	TGTGCCAGCGCCCCTAGCGGGGGAAGCGGCGGGGAGCTGTTTTTT	CASAPSGGSGGELFF
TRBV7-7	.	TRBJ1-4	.	TGTGCTAGCAGCGGCCCCCGGGGGGTTACTGAAAAACTGTTTTTT	CASSGPRGVTEKLFF
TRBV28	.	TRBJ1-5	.	TGTGCCAGCATCACCCCGGGAGGGGGAAGCAATCAGCCCCAGCATTTT	CASITPGGGSNQPQHF
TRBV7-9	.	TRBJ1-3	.	TGTGCCAGCAGCGTGGATGTAGGACATGGAAACACCATATATTTT	CASSVDVGHGNTIYF
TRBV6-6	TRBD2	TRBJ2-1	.	TGTGCCAGCAGCGGGGGACTAGCGGCCAATGAGCAGTTCTTC	CASSGGLAANEQFF
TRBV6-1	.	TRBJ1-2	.	TGTGCCAGCAGTTCCGACAGGTATGGCTACACCTTC	CASSSDRYGYTF
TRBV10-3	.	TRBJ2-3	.	TGTGCCATCAGTGAGTCCGGACAGCTGTCAGATACGCAGTATTTT	CAISESGQLSDTQYF
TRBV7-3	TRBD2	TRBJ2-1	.	TGTGCCAGCAGCTTATCTAGCGGGAATTACAATGAGCAGTTCTTC	CASSLSSGNYNEQFF
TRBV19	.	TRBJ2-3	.	TGTGCCAGTAAGGTGTCAGGGGATGATACGCAGTATTTT	CASKVSGDDTQYF
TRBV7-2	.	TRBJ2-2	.	TGTGCCAGCAGCCGGACACTACCCGGGGAGCTGTTTTTT	CASSRTLPGELFF
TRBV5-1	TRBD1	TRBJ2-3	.	TGCGCCAGCAGCTTTTTGGGACAGCTCACAGATACGCAGTATTTT	CASSFLGQLTDTQYF
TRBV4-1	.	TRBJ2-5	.	TGCGCCAGCAGCCAAATACGAGCGGACCGCCTATACTTC	CASSQIRADRLYF